Below, 25 T cell receptor beta chains from the same sample are listed, as sequenced in a study of metastatic and nonmetastatic thyroid tumors. TCRdb re-called the PCR reads via MiXCR. This table holds more than 90,000 clones, about 13% found once. All patients were treatment-naive before thyroid surgery. Sequenced input: blood. The receptors were sampled from a female donor with papillary thyroid cancer or a benign thyroid nodule (not recorded which). Some clones in this sample may be carry-over from other donors' samples.

The table lists this clone with a count of one. The chain joins TRBV30 to TRBJ1-5; unclear D gene. The CDR3 covers 16 residues. Per the germline V gene, CDR1 is GTSNPN and CDR2 is SVGIG (reference sequence). The V end lost 3 bases, the J end lost 1 base, and 16 bases lay between the germline ends. The CDR3 DNA reads as TGTGCCTGGAGCACCACCGGGTCGGGAAGCAATCAGCCCCAGCATTTT. It is translated as CAWSTTGSGSNQPQHF.

The sample holds many counts of this clone. The chain recombines TRBV9 with TRBJ2-1, with 10 bases aligning to TRBD2. The CDR3 totals 16 residues. Per germline, CDR1 SGDLS and CDR2 YYNGEE. V shed 0 bases and J 2 bases; nucleotides not matched to a gene: 2. Here the CDR3 reads CASSVGAGGPYNEQFF. CDR3 nucleotide sequence: TGTGCCAGCAGCGTAGGAGCGGGAGGGCCCTACAATGAGCAGTTCTTC. The entire variable domain, with the rest obtained from reference TRBV9 and TRBJ2-1, is as follows: DSGVTQTPKHLITATGQRVTLRCSPRSGDLSVYWYQQSLDQGLQFLIQYYNGEERAKGNILERFSAQQFPDLHSELNLSSLELGDSALYFCASSVGAGGPYNEQFFGPGTRLTVL.

As DNA, the CDR3 is TGCGCCAGCAGTGAAAGGCGAACCCTCAATGAGCAGTTCTTC. It is translated as CASSERRTLNEQFF. This rearrangement joins TRBV10-1 to TRBJ2-1; D is unclear. Trimming left V 3 bases short and J 6 bases short, with 12 bases between. Germline assignment: CDR1 WNHNN and CDR2 SYGVQD (reference sequence). The CDR3 is made up of 14 amino acids.

This clone has ten or more counts. The genes are TRBV2 and TRBJ1-1; no clear D. V lost 1 base and J lost 2, with 17 bases in between. CDR1 and CDR2 (germline): SNHLY, FYNNEI. This CDR3 region has 17 residues. In nucleotides, the CDR3 is TGTGCCAGCAGTGAAGTAGGCTCCCATGGGTTCAACACTGAAGCTTTCTTT. Protein: CASSEVGSHGFNTEAFF.

This clone has at least ten counts. The chain joins TRBV15 to TRBJ1-3; D unclear. Germline V gives CDR1 LNHNV, CDR2 YYDKDF (reference sequence). Trimming removed 0 bases from V and 2 bases from J, with 8 bases in between. CDR3 size: 15 residues. CDR3 in amino acids: CATSRDRKAGNTIYF. In nucleotides, the CDR3 is TGTGCCACCAGCAGAGATCGGAAGGCTGGAAACACCATATATTTT.

This clone was seen at least ten times. The chain joins TRBV15 to TRBJ2-2; D is ambiguous. Germline V gene lookup returns CDR1 LNHNV and CDR2 YYDKDF (reference sequence). Between the trimmed V and J ends, which lost 1 base and 0 bases, there was a span of 3 bases. The CDR3 sequence is 14 residues long. The CDR3 loop reads CATSRGSNTGELFF. The DNA of the CDR3 is TGTGCCACCAGCAGAGGTTCGAACACCGGGGAGCTGTTTTTT.

The table lists this clone with many counts. This sequence joins TRBV24-1 and TRBJ2-2, with TRBD1 matching over 12 bases. The J segment lost 4 bases and the V segment lost 5 bases, leaving 7 bases of the junction unmatched. This CDR3 has 17 amino acids. Germline V gene sequence: CDR1 KGHDR, CDR2 SFDVKD. This CDR3 is CATSVNGGQGATGELFF. CDR3 sequence (DNA): TGTGCCACCAGTGTCAACGGGGGACAGGGGGCCACCGGGGAGCTGTTTTTT.

This clone was picked up many times. The chain carries TRBV10-1 and TRBJ2-1, with 7 bases lining up with TRBD2. Trimming removed 4 bases from V and 3 bases from J; junction bases left unmatched: 18. Looked up from germline, CDR1 is WNHNN and CDR2 is SYGVQD (reference sequence). The CDR3 loop spans 19 amino acids. CDR3 nucleotides: TGCGCCAGCAGTGGGGCTAGCGGTTCTAGCCCCATTTTCTACAATGAGCAGTTCTTC. Translating gives CASSGASGSSPIFYNEQFF.

Ten or more counts support this clone. The gene calls are TRBV7-6 and TRBJ1-6, with D unresolved. Germline values: CDR1 SGHVS, CDR2 FNYEAQ. The CDR3 is made up of 16 amino acids. Trimming cost V 1 base and J 6 bases, with 13 bases left between them. The CDR3 spells CASSLDPVSFNSPLHF. CDR3 bases: TGTGCCAGCAGCTTAGACCCGGTCAGCTTTAATTCACCCCTCCACTTT.

The sample holds many counts of this clone. The CDR3 DNA reads as TGTGCCAGCAGCGTAGGGCTTACCCCCCAAGAGACCCAGTACTTC. Its translation is CASSVGLTPQETQYF. J is TRBJ2-5 and V is TRBV9, with no clear D. The germline V gene has CDR1 SGDLS and CDR2 YYNGEE. The CDR3 runs 15 residues. Deletions cut 0 bases from V and 1 base from J, with 10 bases between.

This clone was seen ten or more times. Here the CDR3 DNA reads TGTGCCAGCAGCCCCCAGGGGGGGTCCATCTCAACTAATGAAAAACTGTTTTTT. Amino acid sequence: CASSPQGGSISTNEKLFF. The chain uses TRBV11-1 and TRBJ1-4; 7 bases fit TRBD1. This CDR3 has 18 amino acids. Germline lookup yields CDR1 SGHAT and CDR2 FQDESV (reference sequence). V lost 5 bases and J lost 0; bases outside the gene matches: 12. Variable domain in full (rest from reference TRBV11-1 and TRBJ1-4): EAEVAQSPRYKITEKSQAVAFWCDPISGHATLYWYRQILGQGPELLVQFQDESVVDDSQLPKDRFSAERLKGVDSTLKIQPAELGDSAMYLCASSPQGGSISTNEKLFFGSGTQLSVL.

This clone showed up many times. The V call is TRBV28, the J call TRBJ1-2; D is unclear. The CDR3 runs 14 residues. The V end lost 5 bases, the J end lost 8 bases, and 18 bases lay between the germline ends. The germline CDR1 and CDR2 sequences are MDHEN and SYDVKM. The CDR3 DNA is TGTGCCAGCAGTGGGCCGGGGAATGGCTACGGCTACACCTTC. Amino acid sequence: CASSGPGNGYGYTF.

In the case of this clone: A read error is possible here, since a much larger clone lies one base away. V is TRBV10-3 and J is TRBJ2-1; tentative D call: TRBD2 (6 bases). Between the trimmed V and J ends, which lost 0 bases and 9 bases, there was a span of 21 bases. Germline-derived CDR1 and CDR2 are ENHRY and SYGVKD. The CDR3 has 17 amino acids. CDR3 coding DNA: TGTGCCATCAGTGAGTCTTCGATAACGGGAGTAGCAGGTGAGCAGTTCTTC. Encoded protein: CAISESSITGVAGEQFF.

This clone was observed many times. The chain links TRBV29-1 to TRBJ1-2; weak D call: TRBD1 (5 bases). Trimming cost V 6 bases and J 8 bases, with 13 bases left between them. Germline V gene data show CDR1 as SQVTM and CDR2 as ANQGSEA. This CDR3 has 11 residues. DNA of the CDR3: TGCAGCGTCGAGGGGTCCTGGGGCTACACCTTC. Residues: CSVEGSWGYTF.

The sample holds many counts of this clone. The chain combines TRBV5-1 with TRBJ2-5; D may correspond to TRBD1 or TRBD2 (5 bases each). V was trimmed by 1 base and J by 6 bases, leaving 13 bases between them. The CDR3 sequence is 14 residues long. Looked up from germline, CDR1 is SGHRS and CDR2 is YFSETQ. DNA of the CDR3: TGCGCCAGCAGCTTGCGAGGGGAGATACAGACCCAGTACTTC. Translation: CASSLRGEIQTQYF.

This clone was seen at least ten times. V usage is TRBV6-2 or TRBV6-3 and J usage is TRBJ1-5; D may be TRBD1 (5 bases). Between the trimmed V and J ends, which lost 6 bases and 1 base, there was a span of 16 bases. Per the germline V gene, CDR1 is MNHEY and CDR2 is SVGEGT. This CDR3 is built from 16 residues. The DNA for the CDR3 is TGTGCCAGCAGACAATGGGGCAGCCGAAGCAATCAGCCCCAGCATTTT. Translation: CASRQWGSRSNQPQHF.

In its sample, this clone was seen many times. The chain employs TRBV6-7 and TRBJ2-7; D is unclear. TRBV6-7 is annotated as an ORF whose role is uncertain. Trimming pared 0 bases from V and 0 bases from J, leaving 9 bases between. CDR3 length: 15 amino acids. CDR3 in DNA: TGTGCCAGCAGTTACTCGGGCATCCGCTCCTACGAGCAGTACTTC. It encodes CASSYSGIRSYEQYF.

This clone occurred many times. The chain joins TRBV20-1 to TRBJ2-1; 13 bases match TRBD2. The CDR3 runs to 15 residues. Per the germline V gene, CDR1 is DFQATT and CDR2 is SNEGSKA (reference sequence). V lost 0 bases to trimming and J lost 5 bases; unmatched junction nucleotides: 1. The CDR3, as DNA: TGCAGTGCTAGAGAGGGACTAGCGGGGCACAATGAGCAGTTCTTC. Amino acids: CSAREGLAGHNEQFF.

Turning to this clone: This could be a read error, since a much larger clone is one nucleotide away. The J gene is TRBJ2-5, the V gene TRBV9; maybe TRBD1 (6 bases). The CDR3 consists of 14 residues. From germline, CDR1 is SGDLS and CDR2 YYNGEE. For the CDR3, the DNA is TGTGCCAGCAGCGTAGGCGGCGAGGGGGAGACCAAGTACTTC. It specifies CASSVGGEGETKYF.

This clone has a count of ten or more. The chain joins TRBV11-2 to TRBJ2-7; no firm D call. V lost 1 base and J 6 bases, leaving 10 bases between the germline ends. Germline V gives CDR1 SGHAT, CDR2 FQNNGV. CDR3 size: 13 residues. This CDR3 reads CASSLVMGTEQYF. In nucleotides, the CDR3 is TGTGCCAGCAGCTTAGTTATGGGAACCGAGCAGTACTTC.

This clone has at least ten counts. J is TRBJ1-2 and V is TRBV27; D possibly corresponds to TRBD1 (5 bases). Between the trimmed V and J ends, which lost 6 bases and 4 bases, there was a span of 21 bases. The CDR3 totals 16 residues. In germline, CDR1 is MNHEY, CDR2 SMNVEV (reference sequence). CDR3 bases: TGTGCCAGCAGAGTACCCGGGGGGAGTCGTGGCTATGGCTACACCTTC. It codes for CASRVPGGSRGYGYTF.

Of note for this clone: A read error may be the cause here, since a much bigger clone is one base away. V gene TRBV7-9 combines with J gene TRBJ2-1, with D perhaps being TRBD1 or TRBD2 (6 bases each). This CDR3 spans 12 amino acids. CDR1 is SEHNR, CDR2 FQNEAQ, per germline (reference sequence). The CDR3, as DNA: TGTGCCAGCAGCTTATCGGGGGCTGAGCACTTCTTC. As protein: CASSLSGAEHFF.

This clone was counted at least ten times. The rearrangement joins TRBV29-1 to TRBJ2-1, with 9 bases identical to TRBD2. Germline V gene lookup returns CDR1 SQVTM and CDR2 ANQGSEA. The CDR3 consists of 14 residues. The trim removed 4 bases at V and 4 bases at J, leaving 5 bases unmatched. DNA of the CDR3: TGCAGCGTTGGTGCGGGAGGGTCTTACAATGAGCAGTTCTTC. Its translation is CSVGAGGSYNEQFF.

This clone was seen a few times. This may arise from a read error, as a much more abundant clone is one base away. The chain recombines TRBV6-2 or TRBV6-3 with TRBJ2-7; D may be TRBD2 (6 bases). The CDR3 contains 13 residues. V shed 7 bases and J shed 5 bases, with 15 bases lying between them. Germline CDR1 is MNHEY and CDR2 is SVGEGT. CDR3 coding DNA: TGTGCCAGCAACGACGGGGGAAGCGACGAGCAGTACTTC. Translated, it gives CASNDGGSDEQYF.

There are many counts of this clone. The chain uses TRBV20-1 and TRBJ1-6, with D hard to call. V lost 5 bases and J lost 9, with 2 bases in between. The CDR3 consists of 9 residues. The germline V gene encodes CDR1 DFQATT and CDR2 SNEGSKA (reference sequence). The chain's CDR3 is CSAGSPLHF. CDR3 nucleotide sequence: TGCAGTGCTGGTTCACCCCTCCACTTT.